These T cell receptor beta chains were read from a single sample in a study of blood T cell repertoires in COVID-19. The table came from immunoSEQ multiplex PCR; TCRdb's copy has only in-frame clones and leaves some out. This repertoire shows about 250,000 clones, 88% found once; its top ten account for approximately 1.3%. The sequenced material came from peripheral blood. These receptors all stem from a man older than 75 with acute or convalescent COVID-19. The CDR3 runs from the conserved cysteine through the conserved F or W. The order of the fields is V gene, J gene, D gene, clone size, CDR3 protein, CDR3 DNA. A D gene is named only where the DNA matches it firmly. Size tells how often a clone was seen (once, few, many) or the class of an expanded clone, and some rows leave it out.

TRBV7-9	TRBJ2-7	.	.	CASSLTTYEQYF	TGTGCCAGCAGCCTTACAACCTACGAGCAGTACTTC
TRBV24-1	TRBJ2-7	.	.	CATSDAGPNYEQYF	TGTGCCACCAGTGACGCGGGACCAAACTACGAGCAGTACTTC
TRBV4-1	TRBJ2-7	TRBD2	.	CASSQDNLAGGEQYF	TGCGCCAGCAGCCAAGATAACCTAGCGGGAGGCGAGCAGTACTTC
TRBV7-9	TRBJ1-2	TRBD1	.	CASSVTGTDNYGYTF	TGTGCCAGCAGCGTAACCGGGACAGATAACTATGGCTACACCTTC
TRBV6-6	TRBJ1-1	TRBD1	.	CASSSNGRQGAFYRMNTEAFF	TGTGCCAGCAGCTCTAATGGGAGACAGGGGGCTTTTTATCGCATGAACACTGAAGCTTTCTTT
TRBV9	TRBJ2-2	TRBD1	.	CASSGTGTGGIGELFF	TGTGCCAGCAGCGGAACCGGGACAGGGGGTATCGGGGAGCTGTTTTTT
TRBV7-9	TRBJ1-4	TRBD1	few	CASSLGRGPEKLFF	TGTGCCAGCAGCTTAGGCAGGGGGCCCGAAAAACTGTTTTTT
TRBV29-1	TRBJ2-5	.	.	CSGSGTTQETQYF	TGCAGCGGGTCCGGGACAACGCAAGAGACCCAGTACTTC
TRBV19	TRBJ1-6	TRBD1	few	CASTTGGYNSPLHF	TGTGCCAGCACGACAGGGGGCTATAATTCACCCCTCCACTTT
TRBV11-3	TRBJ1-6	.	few	CASSRVPNSPLHF	TGTGCCAGCAGCCGCGTCCCTAATTCACCCCTCCACTTT
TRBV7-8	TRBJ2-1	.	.	CASSLTIPQPSSYNEQFF	TGTGCCAGCAGCTTAACGATTCCCCAACCGAGCTCCTACAATGAGCAGTTCTTC
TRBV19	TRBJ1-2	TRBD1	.	CASRTGGDWYGYTF	TGTGCCAGTAGGACAGGGGGTGATTGGTATGGCTACACCTTC
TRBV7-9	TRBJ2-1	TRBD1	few	CASSQWDRGGNEQFF	TGTGCCAGCAGCCAATGGGACAGGGGCGGCAATGAGCAGTTCTTC
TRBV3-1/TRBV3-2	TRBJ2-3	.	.	CASSQEIGTDTQYF	TGTGCCAGCAGCCAAGAAATCGGCACAGATACGCAGTATTTT
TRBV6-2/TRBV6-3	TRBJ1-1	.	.	CASSYATFGTEAFF	TGTGCCAGCAGTTACGCGACATTTGGAACTGAAGCTTTCTTT
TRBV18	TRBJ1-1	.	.	CASSPGQGGWNTEAFF	TGTGCCAGCTCACCTGGACAAGGGGGTTGGAACACTGAAGCTTTCTTT
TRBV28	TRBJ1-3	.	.	CASSPGGQRSGNTIYF	TGTGCCAGCAGCCCTGGCGGACAGCGCTCTGGAAACACCATATATTTT